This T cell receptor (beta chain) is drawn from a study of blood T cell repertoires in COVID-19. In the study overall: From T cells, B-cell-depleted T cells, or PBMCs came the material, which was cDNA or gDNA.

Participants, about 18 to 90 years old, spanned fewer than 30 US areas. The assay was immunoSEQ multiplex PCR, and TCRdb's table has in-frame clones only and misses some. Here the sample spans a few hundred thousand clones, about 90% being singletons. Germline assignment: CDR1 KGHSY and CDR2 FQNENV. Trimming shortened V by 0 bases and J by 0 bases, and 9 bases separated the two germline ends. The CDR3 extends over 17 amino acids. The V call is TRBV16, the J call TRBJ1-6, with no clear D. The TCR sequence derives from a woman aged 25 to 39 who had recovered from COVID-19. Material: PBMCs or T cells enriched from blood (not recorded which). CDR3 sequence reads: CASSQSALSSYNSPLHF. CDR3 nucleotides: TGTGCCAGCAGCCAATCTGCATTGAGCTCCTATAATTCACCCCTCCACTTT.